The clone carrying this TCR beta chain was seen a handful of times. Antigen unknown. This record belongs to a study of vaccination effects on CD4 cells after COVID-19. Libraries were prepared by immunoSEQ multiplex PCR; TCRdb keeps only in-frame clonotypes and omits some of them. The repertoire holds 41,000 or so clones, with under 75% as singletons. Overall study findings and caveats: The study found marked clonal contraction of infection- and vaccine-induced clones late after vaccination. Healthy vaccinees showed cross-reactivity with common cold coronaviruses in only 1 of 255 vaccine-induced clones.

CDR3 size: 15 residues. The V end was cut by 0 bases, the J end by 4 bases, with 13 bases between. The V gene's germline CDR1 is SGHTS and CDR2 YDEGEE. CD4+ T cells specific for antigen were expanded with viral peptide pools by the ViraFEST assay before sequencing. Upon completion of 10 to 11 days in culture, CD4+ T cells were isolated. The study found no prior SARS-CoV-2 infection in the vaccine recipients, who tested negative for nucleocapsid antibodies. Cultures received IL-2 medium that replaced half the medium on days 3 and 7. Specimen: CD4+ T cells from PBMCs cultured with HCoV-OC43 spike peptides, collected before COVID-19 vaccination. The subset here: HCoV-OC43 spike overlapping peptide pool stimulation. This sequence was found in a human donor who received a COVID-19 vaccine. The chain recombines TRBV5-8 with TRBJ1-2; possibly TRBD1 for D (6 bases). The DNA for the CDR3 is TGTGCCAGCAGCTTGGCCATACAGGGTACCTATGGCTACACCTTC. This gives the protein CASSLAIQGTYGYTF.